Sequencing of this T cell receptor (beta chain) was carried out in a study of T-cell memory formation after mild COVID-19. CDR1 DFQATT and CDR2 SNEGSKA come from the germline V gene (reference sequence). The CDR3 totals 11 residues. The V gene lost 6 bases and the J gene lost 6 bases, with 9 bases spanning the gap. TCRdb independently ran MiXCR on the 5' RACE reads; one entry per CDR3 protein. The table has about 200,000 distinct CDR3 sequences, over 9% seen once. This clonotype was recorded at least ten times. The chain carries TRBV20-1 and TRBJ2-4; D is uncertain. The receptor was isolated from a man aged 18 to 29 who had mild COVID-19 (a few samples of this study predate the infection). Cell type and time point are not known. Sequenced input: PBMCs or a T cell subset sorted from them (not recorded which). CDR3 amino acids: CSAAVGNIQYF. CDR3 DNA sequence: TGCAGTGCAGCAGTAGGAAACATTCAGTACTTC.